These T cell receptor beta chains were read from a single sample in a study of immune heterogeneity within non-small cell lung tumors. Each CDR3 protein is one row after TCRdb ran MiXCR on the multiplex PCR reads. The top ten clones hold 9.5% to 12% of a sample with fewer than 3,500 distinct CDR3 sequences, approximately 53% of them seen once. Sequencing input: lung tumor tissue. The receptors shown here come from a man in his 70s with non-small cell lung cancer. The CDR3 runs from the conserved cysteine through the conserved F or W. The order of the fields is V gene, J gene, clone size, D gene, CDR3 length, CDR3 protein, CDR3 DNA. A D gene is named only where the DNA matches it firmly. Only part of the rows carry a size: once, few, many, or a class if the clone is expanded.

>TRBV7-9|TRBJ1-1|few|NA|15
CASSPWGGADTEAFF
TGTGCCAGCAGCCCGTGGGGGGGCGCAGATACTGAAGCTTTCTTT
>TRBV25-1|TRBJ1-5|NA|TRBD1|15
CASSEAGGGHQPQHF
TGTGCCAGCAGTGAAGCTGGAGGGGGCCATCAGCCCCAGCATTTT
>TRBV7-2|TRBJ2-1|few|NA|12
CASSFYGNEQFF
TGTGCCAGCAGCTTTTACGGAAATGAGCAGTTCTTC
>TRBV10-2|TRBJ2-7|NA|NA|13
CASRNGLQYEQYF
TGCGCCAGCAGAAACGGGCTACAGTACGAGCAGTACTTC
>TRBV2|TRBJ1-2|few|TRBD1|13
CASGGTGAHGYTF
TGTGCCAGCGGAGGGACAGGGGCACATGGCTACACCTTC
>TRBV28|TRBJ2-7|NA|TRBD2|13
CASTEGLAYEQYF
TGTGCCAGCACGGAAGGACTAGCCTACGAGCAGTACTTC
>TRBV19|TRBJ1-4|NA|NA|11
CASSMGEKLFF
TGTGCCAGTAGTATGGGAGAAAAACTGTTTTTT
>TRBV11-2|TRBJ2-1|NA|NA|15
CASSLGTDYYNEQFF
TGTGCCAGCAGCTTAGGTACAGACTACTACAATGAGCAGTTCTTC
>TRBV7-2|TRBJ2-1|few|NA|14
CASSPGIADNEQFF
TGTGCCAGCAGCCCAGGCATAGCAGACAATGAGCAGTTCTTC
>TRBV11-2|TRBJ2-2|NA|NA|16
CASSSGGRGPSGELFF
TGTGCCAGCAGCTCGGGGGGCAGGGGGCCATCAGGGGAGCTGTTTTTT
>TRBV3-1|TRBJ2-7|once|TRBD2|15
CASSPRAGGEYEQYF
TGTGCCAGCAGCCCCAGAGCGGGAGGGGAATACGAGCAGTACTTC